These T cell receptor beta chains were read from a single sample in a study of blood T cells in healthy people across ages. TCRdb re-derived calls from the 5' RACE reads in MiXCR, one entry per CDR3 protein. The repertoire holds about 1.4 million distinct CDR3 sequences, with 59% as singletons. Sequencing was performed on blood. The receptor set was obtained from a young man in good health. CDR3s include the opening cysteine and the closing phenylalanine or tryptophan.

CASSFRGAGTDTQYF,TRBV28,TRBJ2-3
CASSLSGEEGETQYF,TRBV28,-
CSVGDIPGPANYGYTF,TRBV29-1,TRBJ1-2
CASSDQGAKDYGYTF,TRBV7-9,TRBJ1-2
CASSGRDTQYF,TRBV6-2/TRBV6-3,TRBJ2-3
CASGWTGANEQYF,TRBV27,-
CASSPFPYNEQFF,TRBV7-2,TRBJ2-1
CASSSSSYGYTF,TRBV13,TRBJ1-2
CASSLWGGASYGQYF,TRBV7-8,TRBJ2-7
CASSLKFGQGPGEQYF,TRBV27,TRBJ2-5
CATSTRDRAYEQYF,TRBV15,TRBJ2-7
CASSPFTGGRNEKLFF,TRBV12-3/TRBV12-4,TRBJ1-4
CATEDRGANYGYTF,TRBV10-3,TRBJ1-2
CASSRRLTTGELFF,TRBV6-2/TRBV6-3,TRBJ2-2
CASRRQGARYEQYF,TRBV13,TRBJ2-7
CASSEEAVSYEQYF,TRBV2,TRBJ2-7
CASTKEGARTDTQYF,TRBV6-2/TRBV6-3,TRBJ2-3
CASSSWTSISDTQYF,TRBV7-8,TRBJ2-3
CASSRGTGTNTEAFF,TRBV6-5,TRBJ1-1
CASSLDSREQYF,TRBV11-2,TRBJ2-7
CASSVAGTAYEQYF,TRBV9,TRBJ2-7
CASSSDEGGTGRSYEQYF,TRBV6-5,TRBJ2-7
CASSLDSLETQYF,TRBV7-2,TRBJ2-5
CSGEGLAGGTDTQYF,TRBV29-1,TRBJ2-3
CASSVVRGAGELFF,TRBV9,TRBJ2-2
CSVEDLGIQYF,TRBV29-1,TRBJ2-5
CATSIYDRVNTGELFF,TRBV15,TRBJ2-2
CASSYSPLYEQYF,TRBV6-5,-
CASDKAGGVNEQFF,TRBV11-2,TRBJ2-1
CSAVAGGLGSYEQYF,TRBV20-1,TRBJ2-7
CASVRDSNYGYTF,TRBV11-2,TRBJ1-2
CASSQDAGMYYEQYF,TRBV4-3,-
CSASRQEGVEQYF,TRBV20-1,TRBJ2-7
CSVGGTSGGTYYEQYF,TRBV29-1,TRBJ2-7
CASSGSLTSGSGEQYF,TRBV13,TRBJ2-7
CASKAGHQLYEQYF,TRBV7-2,TRBJ2-7
CAISGGIGDEQYF,TRBV6-5,TRBJ2-7